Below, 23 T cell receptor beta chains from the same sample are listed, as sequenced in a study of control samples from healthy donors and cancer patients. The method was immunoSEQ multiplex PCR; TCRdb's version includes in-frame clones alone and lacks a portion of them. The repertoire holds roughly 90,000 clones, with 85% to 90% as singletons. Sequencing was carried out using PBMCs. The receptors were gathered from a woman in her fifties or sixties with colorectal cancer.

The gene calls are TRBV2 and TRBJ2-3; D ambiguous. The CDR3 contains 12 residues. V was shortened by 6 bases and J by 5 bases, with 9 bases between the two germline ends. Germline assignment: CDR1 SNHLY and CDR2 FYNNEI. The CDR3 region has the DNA TGTGCCAGCAGCACTGACGTAGATACGCAGTATTTT. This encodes CASSTDVDTQYF.

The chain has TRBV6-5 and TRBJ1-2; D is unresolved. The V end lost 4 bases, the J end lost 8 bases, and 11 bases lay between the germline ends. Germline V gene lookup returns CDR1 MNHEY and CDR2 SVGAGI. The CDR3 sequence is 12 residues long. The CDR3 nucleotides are TGTGCCAGCAGTTCCCCGGGGTACGGCTACACCTTC. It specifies CASSSPGYGYTF.

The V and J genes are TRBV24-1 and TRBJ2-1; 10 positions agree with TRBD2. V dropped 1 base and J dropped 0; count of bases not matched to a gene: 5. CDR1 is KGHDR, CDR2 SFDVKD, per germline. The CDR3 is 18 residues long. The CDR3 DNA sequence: TGTGCCACCAGTGATTTTAGCGGGGGGACCTTCTCCTACAATGAGCAGTTCTTC. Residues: CATSDFSGGTFSYNEQFF.

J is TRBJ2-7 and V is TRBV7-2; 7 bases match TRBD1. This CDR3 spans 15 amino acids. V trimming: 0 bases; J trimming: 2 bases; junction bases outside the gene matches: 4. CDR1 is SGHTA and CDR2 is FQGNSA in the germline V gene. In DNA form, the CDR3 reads TGTGCCAGCAGCTTAGCGACAGGGCAGACCTACGAGCAGTACGTC. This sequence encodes CASSLATGQTYEQYV.

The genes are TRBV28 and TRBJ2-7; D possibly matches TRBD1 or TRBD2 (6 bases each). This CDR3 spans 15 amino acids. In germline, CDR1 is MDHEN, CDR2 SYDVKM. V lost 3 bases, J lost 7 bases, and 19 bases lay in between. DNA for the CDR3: TGTGCCAGCAGTTTCGGGGGCAGGTCAGTCAATGAGCAGTACGTC. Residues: CASSFGGRSVNEQYV.

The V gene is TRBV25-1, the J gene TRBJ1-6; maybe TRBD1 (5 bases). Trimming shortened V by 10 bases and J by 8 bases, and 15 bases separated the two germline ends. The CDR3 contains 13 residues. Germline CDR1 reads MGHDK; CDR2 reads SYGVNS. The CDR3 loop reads CATSGAGDSPLHF. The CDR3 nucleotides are TGTGCCACCTCCGGGGCTGGGGATTCACCCCTCCACTTT.

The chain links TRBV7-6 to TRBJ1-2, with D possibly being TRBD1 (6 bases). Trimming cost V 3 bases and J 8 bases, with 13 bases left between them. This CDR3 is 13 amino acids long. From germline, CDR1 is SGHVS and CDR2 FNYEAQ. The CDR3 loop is CASSFQGLSGYTF. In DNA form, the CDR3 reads TGTGCCAGCAGCTTTCAGGGGTTAAGCGGCTACACCTTC.

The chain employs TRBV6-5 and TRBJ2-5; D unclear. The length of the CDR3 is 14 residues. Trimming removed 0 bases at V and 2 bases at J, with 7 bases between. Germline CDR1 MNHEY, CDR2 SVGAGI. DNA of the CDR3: TGTGCCAGCAGTTACTCGACCCTACAAGAGACCCAGTACTTC. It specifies CASSYSTLQETQYF.

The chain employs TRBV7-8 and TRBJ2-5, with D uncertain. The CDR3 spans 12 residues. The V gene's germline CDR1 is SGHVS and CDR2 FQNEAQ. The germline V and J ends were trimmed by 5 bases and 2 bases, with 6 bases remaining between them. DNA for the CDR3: TGTGCCAGCAGCCGGCATCAAGAGACCCAGTACTTC. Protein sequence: CASSRHQETQYF.

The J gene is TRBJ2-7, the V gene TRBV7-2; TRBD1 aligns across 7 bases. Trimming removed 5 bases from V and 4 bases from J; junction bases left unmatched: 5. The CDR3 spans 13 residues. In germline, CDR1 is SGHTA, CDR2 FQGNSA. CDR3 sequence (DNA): TGTGCCAGCAGCCAGAGACAGGGATACGAGCAGTACGTC. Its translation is CASSQRQGYEQYV.

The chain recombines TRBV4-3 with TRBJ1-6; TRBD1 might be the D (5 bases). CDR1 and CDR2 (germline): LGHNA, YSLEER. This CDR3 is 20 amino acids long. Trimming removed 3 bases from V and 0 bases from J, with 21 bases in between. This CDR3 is CASSQVAVRASSSYNSPLHF. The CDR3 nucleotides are TGCGCCAGCAGCCAGGTAGCAGTCAGGGCCTCGAGCTCCTATAATTCACCCCTCCACTTT.

The CDR3 loop reads CASSPRGTVNTGELFF. CDR3 sequence (DNA): TGTGCCAGCAGTCCGAGGGGAACGGTGAACACCGGGGAGCTGTTTTTT. The J gene is TRBJ2-2, the V gene TRBV27; D might be TRBD1 or TRBD2, each matching 5 bases. The CDR3 sequence is 16 residues long. The V gene's germline CDR1 is MNHEY and CDR2 SMNVEV (reference sequence). Trimming took off 5 bases at V and 1 base at J, with 14 bases between the two ends.

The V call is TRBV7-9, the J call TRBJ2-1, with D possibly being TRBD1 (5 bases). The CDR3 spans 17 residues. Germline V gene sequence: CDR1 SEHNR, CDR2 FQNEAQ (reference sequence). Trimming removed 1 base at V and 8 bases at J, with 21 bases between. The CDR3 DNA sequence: TGTGCCAGCAGCTTAGAGGTGTTCTTCGGGCAGGGTGATGAGCAGTTCTTC. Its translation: CASSLEVFFGQGDEQFF.

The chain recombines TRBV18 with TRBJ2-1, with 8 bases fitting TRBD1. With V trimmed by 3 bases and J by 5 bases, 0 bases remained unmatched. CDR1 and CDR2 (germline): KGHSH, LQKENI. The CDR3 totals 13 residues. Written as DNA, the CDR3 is TGTGCCAGCTCACCGGGACAGGACAATGAGCAGTTCTTC. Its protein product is CASSPGQDNEQFF.

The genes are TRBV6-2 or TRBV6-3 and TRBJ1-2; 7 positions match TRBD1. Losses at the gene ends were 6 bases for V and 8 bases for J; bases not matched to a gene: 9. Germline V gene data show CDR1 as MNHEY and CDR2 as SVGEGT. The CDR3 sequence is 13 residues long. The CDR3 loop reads CASSEQQGMGYTF. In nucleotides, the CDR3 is TGTGCCAGCAGCGAACAACAGGGGATGGGCTACACCTTC.

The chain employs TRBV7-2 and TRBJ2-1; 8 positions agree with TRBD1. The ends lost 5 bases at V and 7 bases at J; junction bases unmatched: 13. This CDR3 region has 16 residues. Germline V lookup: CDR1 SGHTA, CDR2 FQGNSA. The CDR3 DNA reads TGTGCCAGCAGCCCGCGGACAGGGAGTATGGGGAATGAGCAGTTCTTC. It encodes CASSPRTGSMGNEQFF.

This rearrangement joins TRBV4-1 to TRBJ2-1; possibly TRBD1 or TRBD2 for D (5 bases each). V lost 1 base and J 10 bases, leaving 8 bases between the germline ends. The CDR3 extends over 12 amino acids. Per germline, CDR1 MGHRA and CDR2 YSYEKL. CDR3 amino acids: CASSQVGTEQFF. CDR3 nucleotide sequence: TGCGCCAGCAGCCAAGTCGGGACGGAGCAGTTCTTC.

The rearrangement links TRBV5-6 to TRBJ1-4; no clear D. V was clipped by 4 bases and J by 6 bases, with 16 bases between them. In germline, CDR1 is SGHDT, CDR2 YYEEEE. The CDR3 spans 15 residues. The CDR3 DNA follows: TGTGCCAGCAGCCTACTTTTCGCAGGAGATGAAAAACTGTTTTTT. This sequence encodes CASSLLFAGDEKLFF. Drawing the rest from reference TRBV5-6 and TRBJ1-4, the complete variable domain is DAGVTQSPTHLIKTRGQQVTLRCSPKSGHDTVSWYQQALGQGPQFIFQYYEEEERQRGNFPDRFSGHQFPNYSSELNVNALLLGDSALYLCASSLLFAGDEKLFFGSGTQLSVL.

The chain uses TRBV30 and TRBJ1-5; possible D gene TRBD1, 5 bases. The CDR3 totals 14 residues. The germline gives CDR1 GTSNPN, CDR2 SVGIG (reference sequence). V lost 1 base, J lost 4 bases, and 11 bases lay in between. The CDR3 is CAWSGGRENQPQHF. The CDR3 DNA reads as TGTGCCTGGAGTGGGGGACGGGAGAATCAGCCCCAGCATTTT.

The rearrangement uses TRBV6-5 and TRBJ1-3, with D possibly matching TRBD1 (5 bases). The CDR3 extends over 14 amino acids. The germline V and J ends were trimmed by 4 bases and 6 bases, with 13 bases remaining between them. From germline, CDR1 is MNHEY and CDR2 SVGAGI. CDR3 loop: CASSWGTWENTIYF. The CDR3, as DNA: TGTGCCAGCAGTTGGGGGACTTGGGAAAACACCATATATTTT.

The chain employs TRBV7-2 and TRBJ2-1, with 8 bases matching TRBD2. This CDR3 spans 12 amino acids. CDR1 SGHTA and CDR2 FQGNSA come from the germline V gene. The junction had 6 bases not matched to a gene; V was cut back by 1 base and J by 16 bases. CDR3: CASSLGSGGHFF. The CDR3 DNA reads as TGTGCCAGCAGCTTAGGGAGCGGGGGTCATTTCTTC.

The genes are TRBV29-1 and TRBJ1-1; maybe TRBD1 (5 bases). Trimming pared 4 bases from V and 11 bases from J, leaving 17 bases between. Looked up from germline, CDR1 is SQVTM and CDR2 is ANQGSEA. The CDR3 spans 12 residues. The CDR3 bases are TGCAGCGTTGCAGGGAGTAATTTGTCTGCTTTCTTT. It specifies CSVAGSNLSAFF. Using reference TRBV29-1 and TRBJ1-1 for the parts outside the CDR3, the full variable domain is SAVISQKPSRDICQRGTSLTIQCQVDSQVTMMFWYRQQPGQSLTLIATANQGSEATYESGFVIDKFPISRPNLTFSTLTVSNMSPEDSSIYLCSVAGSNLSAFFGQGTRLTVV.

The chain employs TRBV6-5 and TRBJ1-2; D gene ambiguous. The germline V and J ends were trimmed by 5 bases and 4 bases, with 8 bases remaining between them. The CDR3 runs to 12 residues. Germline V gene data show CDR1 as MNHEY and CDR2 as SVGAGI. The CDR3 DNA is TGTGCCAGCAGTAAGGGTTCCTATGGCTACACCTTC. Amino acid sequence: CASSKGSYGYTF.